This T cell receptor (beta chain) was profiled in a study of blood T cell repertoires in COVID-19. About the research overall: The cDNA or gDNA used as material had been derived from T cells, B-cell-depleted T cells, or PBMCs.

Participants came from some 23 US areas, aged about 18 to 90 years. Shortly before study entry, within 2 weeks, exposed participants had met a COVID-19 case. The CDR3 sequence is 15 residues long. The germline CDR1 and CDR2 sequences are MNHEY and SMNVEV (reference sequence). Trimming shortened V by 5 bases and J by 11 bases, and 21 bases separated the two germline ends. Per the authors' pipeline: Reference gene primer amplification gave estimated nucleated cell counts. Sequencing was performed with immunoSEQ multiplex PCR; in TCRdb, only in-frame clones are kept and a portion is missing. That table is the source of V, J and clone size, and D and trimming were worked out from the DNA. Of some 190,000 clones listed, over 70% are singletons.

The source is a man aged 55-75 years who had been exposed to COVID-19. The specimen was PBMCs or T cells enriched from blood (not recorded which). This chain connects TRBV27 to TRBJ1-4; D is unclear. The CDR3 DNA is TGTGCCAGCAGTATCCATGACGCAGTCCCCGGGAAACTGTTTTTT. This encodes CASSIHDAVPGKLFF.